This T cell receptor (beta chain) originates from a study of T cell clonality in common variable immunodeficiency. Study-level findings and limits: Reportedly, TCR beta sequences from common variable immunodeficiency showed fewer deletions and N-nucleotide insertions.

This clone appeared many times. Its target is unknown. The CDR3 is cut off 3 residues early in the read; its end comes from the germline J gene. Method: immunoSEQ multiplex PCR; TCRdb's copy keeps in-frame clones and lacks some. The sample shows roughly 39,000 clones, none of them appearing just once. Trimming took 4 bases from V and 6 from J, leaving 20 bases between them. Germline V lookup: CDR1 SGHRS, CDR2 YFSETQ. The CDR3 has 16 amino acids. The sequencing input was peripheral blood mononuclear cells. This receptor was identified in a human donor with common variable immunodeficiency. The gene calls are TRBV5-1 and TRBJ2-1, with D tentatively TRBD2 (7 bases). The CDR3 spells CASSRSGTGGLNEQFF. CDR3 DNA (partial): TGCGCCAGCAGCCGTTCCGGGACGGGGGGCCTCAATGAG. Filled out from reference TRBV5-1 and TRBJ2-1, the complete variable domain reads KAGVTQTPRYLIKTRGQQVTLSCSPISGHRSVSWYQQTPGQGLQFLFEYFSETQRNKGNFPGRFSGRQFSNSRSEMNVSTLELGDSALYLCASSRSGTGGLNEQFFGPGTRLTVL.